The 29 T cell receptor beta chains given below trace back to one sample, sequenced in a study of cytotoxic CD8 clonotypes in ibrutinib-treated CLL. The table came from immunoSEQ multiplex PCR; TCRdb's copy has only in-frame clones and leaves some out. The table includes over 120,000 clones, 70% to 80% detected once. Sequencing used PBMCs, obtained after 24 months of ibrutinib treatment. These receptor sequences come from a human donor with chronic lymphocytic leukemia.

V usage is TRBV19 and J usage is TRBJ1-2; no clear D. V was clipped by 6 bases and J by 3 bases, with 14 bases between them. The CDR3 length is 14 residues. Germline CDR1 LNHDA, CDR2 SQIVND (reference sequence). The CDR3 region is CASRRSPWDYGYTF. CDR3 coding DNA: TGTGCCAGTAGGCGGTCCCCCTGGGACTATGGCTACACCTTC.

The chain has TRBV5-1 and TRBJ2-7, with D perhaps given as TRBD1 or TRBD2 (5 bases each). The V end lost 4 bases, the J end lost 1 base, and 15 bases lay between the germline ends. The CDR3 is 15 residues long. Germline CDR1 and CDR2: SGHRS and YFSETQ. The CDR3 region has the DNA TGCGCCAGCAGCACGGGACCCCCGGAGTCCTACGAGCAGTACTTC. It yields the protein CASSTGPPESYEQYF.

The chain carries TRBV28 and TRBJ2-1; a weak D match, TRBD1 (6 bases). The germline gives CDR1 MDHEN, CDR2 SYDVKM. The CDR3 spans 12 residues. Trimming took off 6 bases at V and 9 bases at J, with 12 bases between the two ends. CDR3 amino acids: CASRQGRGEQFF. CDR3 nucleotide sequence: TGTGCCAGCAGACAGGGCCGGGGTGAGCAGTTCTTC.

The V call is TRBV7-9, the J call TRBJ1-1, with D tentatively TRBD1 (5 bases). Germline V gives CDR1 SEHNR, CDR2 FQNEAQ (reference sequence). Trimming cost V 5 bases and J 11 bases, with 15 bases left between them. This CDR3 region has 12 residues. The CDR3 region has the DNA TGTGCCAGCAGCCCGGGAGGGGTGGGGGCTTTCTTT. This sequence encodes CASSPGGVGAFF.

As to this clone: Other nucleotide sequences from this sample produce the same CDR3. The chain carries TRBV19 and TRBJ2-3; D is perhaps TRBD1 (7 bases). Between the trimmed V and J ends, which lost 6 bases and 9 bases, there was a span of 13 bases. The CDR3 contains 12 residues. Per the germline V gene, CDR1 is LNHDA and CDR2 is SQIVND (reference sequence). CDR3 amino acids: CASSPPGGTQYF. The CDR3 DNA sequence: TGTGCCAGTAGCCCCCCAGGGGGGACGCAGTATTTT. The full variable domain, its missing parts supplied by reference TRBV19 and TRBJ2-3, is DGGITQSPKYLFRKEGQNVTLSCEQNLNHDAMYWYRQDPGQGLRLIYYSQIVNDFQKGDIAEGYSVSREKKESFPLTVTSAQKNPTAFYLCASSPPGGTQYFGPGTRLTVL.

CDR3 loop: CASSYYRDTEAFF. The CDR3 DNA follows: TGTGCCAGCAGTTATTACAGGGACACTGAAGCTTTCTTT. The rearrangement joins TRBV6-5 to TRBJ1-1; D might be TRBD1 (6 bases). The CDR3 loop spans 13 amino acids. Trimming took 3 bases from V and 3 from J, leaving 8 bases between them. Germline lookup yields CDR1 MNHEY and CDR2 SVGAGI.

The CDR3 DNA sequence: TGTGCCAGCAGCTTATCGGCGGGGGCTTACAATGAGCAGTTCTTC. This encodes CASSLSAGAYNEQFF. V usage is TRBV7-3 and J usage is TRBJ2-1; possible D gene TRBD2, 7 bases. This CDR3 spans 15 amino acids. The V end lost 2 bases, the J end lost 4 bases, and 12 bases lay between the germline ends. Germline loops: CDR1 SGHTA, CDR2 FQGTGA.

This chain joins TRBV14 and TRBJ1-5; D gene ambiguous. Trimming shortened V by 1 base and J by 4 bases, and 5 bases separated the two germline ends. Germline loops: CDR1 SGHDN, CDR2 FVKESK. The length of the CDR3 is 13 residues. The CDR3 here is CASSQGPNQPQHF. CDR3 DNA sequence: TGTGCCAGCAGCCAAGGTCCGAATCAGCCCCAGCATTTT.

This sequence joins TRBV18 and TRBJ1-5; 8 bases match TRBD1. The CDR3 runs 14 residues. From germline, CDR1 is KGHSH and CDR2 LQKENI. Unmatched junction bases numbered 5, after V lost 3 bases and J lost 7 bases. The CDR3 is CASSPSQGGQPQHF. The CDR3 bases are TGTGCCAGCTCACCCTCACAGGGGGGGCAGCCCCAGCATTTT.

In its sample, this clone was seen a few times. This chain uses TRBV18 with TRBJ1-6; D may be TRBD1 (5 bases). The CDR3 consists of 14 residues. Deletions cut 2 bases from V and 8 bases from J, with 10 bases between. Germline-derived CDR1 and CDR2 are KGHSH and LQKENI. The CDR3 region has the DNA TGTGCCAGCTCACCAGAGGGACGGGATTCACCCCTCCACTTT. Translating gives CASSPEGRDSPLHF. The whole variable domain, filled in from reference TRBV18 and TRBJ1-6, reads NAGVMQNPRHLVRRRGQEARLRCSPMKGHSHVYWYRQLPEEGLKFMVYLQKENIIDESGMPKERFSAEFPKEGPSILRIQQVVRGDSAAYFCASSPEGRDSPLHFGNGTRLTVT.

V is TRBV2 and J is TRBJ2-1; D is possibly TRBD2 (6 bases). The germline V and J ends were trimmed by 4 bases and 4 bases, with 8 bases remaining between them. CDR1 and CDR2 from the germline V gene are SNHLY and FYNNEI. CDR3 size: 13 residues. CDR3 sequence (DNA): TGTGCCAGCAGTGGGACTATATACAATGAGCAGTTCTTC. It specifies CASSGTIYNEQFF.

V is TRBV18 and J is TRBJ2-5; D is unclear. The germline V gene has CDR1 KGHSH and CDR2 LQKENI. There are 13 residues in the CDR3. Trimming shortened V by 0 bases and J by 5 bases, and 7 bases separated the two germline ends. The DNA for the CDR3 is TGTGCCAGCTCACCACCAAACTGGGAGACCCAGTACTTC. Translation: CASSPPNWETQYF.

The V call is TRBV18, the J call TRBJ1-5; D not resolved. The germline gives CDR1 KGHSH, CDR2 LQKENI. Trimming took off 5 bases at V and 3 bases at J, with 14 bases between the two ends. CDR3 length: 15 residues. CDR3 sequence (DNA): TGTGCCAGCTCAACCCGGACGGGTAACAATCAGCCCCAGCATTTT. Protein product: CASSTRTGNNQPQHF.

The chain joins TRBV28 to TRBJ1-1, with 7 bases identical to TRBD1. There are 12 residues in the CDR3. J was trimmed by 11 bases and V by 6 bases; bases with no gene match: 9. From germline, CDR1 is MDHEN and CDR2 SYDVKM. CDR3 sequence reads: CASRAPGGEAFF. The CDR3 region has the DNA TGTGCCAGCAGGGCCCCAGGGGGGGAGGCTTTCTTT.

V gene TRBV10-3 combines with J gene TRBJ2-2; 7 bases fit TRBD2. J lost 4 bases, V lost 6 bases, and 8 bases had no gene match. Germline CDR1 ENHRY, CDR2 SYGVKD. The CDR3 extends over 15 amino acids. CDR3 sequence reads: CAISAGPGGTGELFF. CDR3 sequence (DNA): TGTGCCATCAGCGCCGGGCCGGGGGGCACCGGGGAGCTGTTTTTT.

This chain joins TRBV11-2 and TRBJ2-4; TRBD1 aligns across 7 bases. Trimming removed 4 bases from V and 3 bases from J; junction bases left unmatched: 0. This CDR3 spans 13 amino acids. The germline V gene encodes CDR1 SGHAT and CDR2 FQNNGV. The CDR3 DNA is TGTGCCAGCAGCTGGGACAGCAAAAACATTCAGTACTTC. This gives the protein CASSWDSKNIQYF.

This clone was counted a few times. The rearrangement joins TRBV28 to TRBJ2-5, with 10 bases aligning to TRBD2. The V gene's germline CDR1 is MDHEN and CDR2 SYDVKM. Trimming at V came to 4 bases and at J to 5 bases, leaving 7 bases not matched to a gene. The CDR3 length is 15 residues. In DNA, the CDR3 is TGTGCCAGCAGTTCGCGGCTAGCGGGAGTCGAGACCCAGTACTTC. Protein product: CASSSRLAGVETQYF.

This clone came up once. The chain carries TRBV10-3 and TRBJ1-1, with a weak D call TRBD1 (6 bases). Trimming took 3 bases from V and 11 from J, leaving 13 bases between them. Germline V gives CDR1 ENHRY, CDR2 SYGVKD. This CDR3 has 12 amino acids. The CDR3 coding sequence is TGTGCCATCAGTGACCACAGGGAAGAGGCTTTCTTT. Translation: CAISDHREEAFF.

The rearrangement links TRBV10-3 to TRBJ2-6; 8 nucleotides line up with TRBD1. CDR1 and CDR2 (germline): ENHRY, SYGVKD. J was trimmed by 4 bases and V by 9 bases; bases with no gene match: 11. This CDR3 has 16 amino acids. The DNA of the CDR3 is TGTGCCATTGGGACAGGTGCCTCTCTCGGGGCCAACGTCCTGACTTTC. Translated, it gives CAIGTGASLGANVLTF.

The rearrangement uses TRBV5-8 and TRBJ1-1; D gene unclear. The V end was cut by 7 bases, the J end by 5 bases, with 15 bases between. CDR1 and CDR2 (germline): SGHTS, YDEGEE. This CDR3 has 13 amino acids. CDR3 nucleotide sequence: TGTGCCAGCCGACCTAGGGCGGCGACTGAAGCTTTCTTT. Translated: CASRPRAATEAFF.

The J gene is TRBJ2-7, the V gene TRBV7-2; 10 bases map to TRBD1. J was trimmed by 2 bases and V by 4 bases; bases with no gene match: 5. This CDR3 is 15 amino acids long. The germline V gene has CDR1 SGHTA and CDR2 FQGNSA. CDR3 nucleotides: TGTGCCAGCAGCTCCGGACAGGGGGTTCCCTACGAGCAGTACTTC. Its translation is CASSSGQGVPYEQYF. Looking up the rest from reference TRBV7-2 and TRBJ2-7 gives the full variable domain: GAGVSQSPSNKVTEKGKDVELRCDPISGHTALYWYRQSLGQGLEFLIYFQGNSAPDKSGLPSDRFSAERTGGSVSTLTIQRTQQEDSAVYLCASSSGQGVPYEQYFGPGTRLTVT.

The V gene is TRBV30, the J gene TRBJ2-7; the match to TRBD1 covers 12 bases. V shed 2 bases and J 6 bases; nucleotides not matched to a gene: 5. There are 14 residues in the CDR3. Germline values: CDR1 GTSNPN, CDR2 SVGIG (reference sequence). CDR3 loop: CAWSSGTGGREQYF. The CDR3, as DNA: TGTGCCTGGAGTTCCGGGACAGGGGGCCGCGAGCAGTACTTC. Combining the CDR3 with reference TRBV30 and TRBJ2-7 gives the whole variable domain SQTIHQWPATLVQPVGSPLSLECTVEGTSNPNLYWYRQAAGRGLQLLFYSVGIGQISSEVPQNLSASRPQDRQFILSSKKLLLSDSGFYLCAWSSGTGGREQYFGPGTRLTVT.

This CDR3 reads CASSPGTSADTQYF. The CDR3 DNA sequence: TGTGCCAGCAGCCCGGGGACTAGCGCAGATACGCAGTATTTT. This chain links TRBV11-1 with TRBJ2-3; 10 nucleotides match TRBD2. Germline V CDR1 and CDR2: SGHAT, FQDESV (reference sequence). The CDR3 length is 14 residues. V shed 5 bases and J 4 bases; nucleotides not matched to a gene: 3.

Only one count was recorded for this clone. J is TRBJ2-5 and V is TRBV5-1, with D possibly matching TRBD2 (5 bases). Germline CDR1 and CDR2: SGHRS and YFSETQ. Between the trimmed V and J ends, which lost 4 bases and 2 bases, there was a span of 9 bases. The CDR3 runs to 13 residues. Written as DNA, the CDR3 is TGCGCCAGCAGCGATAGGAGGCAAGAGACCCAGTACTTC. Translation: CASSDRRQETQYF.

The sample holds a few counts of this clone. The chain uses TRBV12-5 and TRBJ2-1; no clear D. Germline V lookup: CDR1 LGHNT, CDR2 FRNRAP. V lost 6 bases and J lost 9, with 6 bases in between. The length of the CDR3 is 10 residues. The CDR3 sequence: CASGPGEQFF. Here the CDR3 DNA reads TGTGCTAGTGGCCCTGGTGAGCAGTTCTTC.

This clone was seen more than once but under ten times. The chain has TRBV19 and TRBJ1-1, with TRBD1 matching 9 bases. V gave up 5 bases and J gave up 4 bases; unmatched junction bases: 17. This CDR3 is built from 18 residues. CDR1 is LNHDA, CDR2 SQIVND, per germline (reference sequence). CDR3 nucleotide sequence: TGTGCCAGTAGTGTTCGGACAGGGGCCGGCTTTAGGGCCACTGAAGCTTTCTTT. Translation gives CASSVRTGAGFRATEAFF.

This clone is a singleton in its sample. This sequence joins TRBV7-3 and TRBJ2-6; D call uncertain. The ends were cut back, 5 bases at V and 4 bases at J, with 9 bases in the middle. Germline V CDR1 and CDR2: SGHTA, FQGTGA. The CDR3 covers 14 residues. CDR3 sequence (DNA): TGTGCCAGCAGCACACCGGGCGGGGCCAACGTCCTGACTTTC. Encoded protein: CASSTPGGANVLTF.

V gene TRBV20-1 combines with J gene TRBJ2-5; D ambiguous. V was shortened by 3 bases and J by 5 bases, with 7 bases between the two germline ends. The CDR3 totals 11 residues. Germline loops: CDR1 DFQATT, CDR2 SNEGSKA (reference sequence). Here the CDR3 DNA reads TGCAGTGCTAGCGGGCGGGAGACCCAGTACTTC. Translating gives CSASGRETQYF.

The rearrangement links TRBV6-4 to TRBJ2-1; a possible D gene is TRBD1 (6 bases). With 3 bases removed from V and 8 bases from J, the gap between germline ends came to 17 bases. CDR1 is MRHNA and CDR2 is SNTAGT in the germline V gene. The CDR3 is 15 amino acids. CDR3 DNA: TGTGCCAGCAGTGAGGGGTCAGGGGCTGGCGATGAGCAGTTCTTC. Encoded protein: CASSEGSGAGDEQFF.